These T cell receptor beta chains were read from a single sample in a study of immune reconstitution after stem cell transplant in scleroderma. Via MiXCR, TCRdb re-called the RT-PCR reads, giving one row per CDR3 protein. The data hold approximately 2,100 distinct CDR3 sequences, with around 9.1% observed a single time. The material was obtained before or after autologous hematopoietic stem cell transplantation (not recorded which). These TCRs come from a male donor with systemic sclerosis. CDR3s leave out the opening cysteine and the closing phenylalanine or tryptophan. Each record gives: CDR3 protein, J gene, V gene.

ASSGRITQHASTDTQY	TRBJ2-3	TRBV7-9
ASREGLAGGINPETQY	TRBJ2-5	TRBV12-3/TRBV12-4
AWSRPGRNYGYT	TRBJ1-2	TRBV30
AISVQGPQERGAF	TRBJ1-1	TRBV10-3
ASSQPGGPSEQY	TRBJ2-7	TRBV14
SATSELLGNTIY	TRBJ1-3	TRBV20-1
ASSLQDNTGELF	TRBJ2-2	TRBV7-3
ASRSSHSDYGYT	TRBJ1-2	TRBV2
SARVWGRSSYEQY	TRBJ2-7	TRBV20-1
ATSRDRGPYEQY	TRBJ2-7	TRBV15
ASSYDRGITLNYGYT	TRBJ1-2	TRBV6-5